The T cell receptor beta chain under discussion was sequenced for a study of tumour-infiltrating T cells in Burkitt lymphoma. The overall study: Overall and progression-free survival were predicted by productive clonality.

Clones were sequenced by immunoSEQ multiplex PCR, and TCRdb holds only the in-frame ones, with some missing. Among about 670 clones, roughly 97% were seen once, and the ten largest hold roughly 4.1%. This CDR3 is 13 amino acids long. Trimming removed 4 bases at V and 2 bases at J, with 8 bases between. The germline V gene encodes CDR1 MNHEY and CDR2 SMNVEV (reference sequence). This TCR came from a human donor with Burkitt lymphoma. Sequencing input: tumor tissue. The chain recombines TRBV27 with TRBJ1-2; D unclear. CDR3 residues: CASSSAANYGYTF. CDR3 in DNA: TGTGCCAGCAGTTCGGCAGCGAACTATGGCTACACCTTC.